Sequencing of this T cell receptor beta chain was carried out in a study of cytomegalovirus exposure and HLA in healthy donors (dated 2017 in TCRdb). Background on the whole study: A later analysis indicated that the roughly 120 validation repertoires were generated on the platform also employed for the 700 or so repertoires of the first cohort. The aim of the study was to test whether cataloging public T cell receptors could identify signatures of past pathogen exposure. In addition to the first cohort of approximately 670 subjects, a separate validation cohort of about 120 different subjects was used. To predict cytomegalovirus infection status, the study combined high-throughput TCR immunosequencing, statistical association of individual TCRs with disease status, and machine learning. Overall results and qualifications from the work: The classifier was reported to diagnose cytomegalovirus status with high specificity and sensitivity in both the original and validation cohorts. A later analysis had no HLA typing for the validation cohort, so co-occurrence there was scored across all 120 repertoires. A few of the identified cytomegalovirus-associated TCR beta chains were confirmed in vitro to be specific for cytomegalovirus antigens. Most TCR sequences were observed very rarely across donors, whereas some public TCRs were present in many individuals. A later analysis found that TCRs clustered in the first cohort also tended to co-occur in the 120 validation repertoires, with more than 90% of cluster scores above 0. The study listed 150 to 200 TCR beta chains as associated with cytomegalovirus. According to the authors, the approach could potentially be generalized to other disease states and immunological phenotypes.

The method was the immunoSEQ multiplex PCR assay. In the authors' own workflow: A statistical classification framework was developed to diagnose cytomegalovirus status using the catalog of TCR beta chain sequences. TCRdb provides this immuneACCESS table in a form limited to in-frame rearrangements. Some clones are lacking; in checked studies, under half of them reflect an unresolved V gene, and why the rest are absent is not known. The V and J calls and clone size come from that table; D and trimming were worked out from the DNA. Here the sample has roughly 100,000 clones; around 89% occur a single time. Clones ranked in the top ten supply around 1.9% of the sample. Via the germline V gene (reference sequence), CDR1 is MNHNY and CDR2 SVGAGI. V is reduced by 0 bases and J by 8 bases, leaving a spacing of 7 bases between them. Spanning cysteine to phenylalanine, the CDR3 consists of 12 amino acids. Only CDR3 DNA is held: 36 bases, read in frame from base 1.

Note on this clone: Its antigen remains undetermined. Base qualities are not provided; no much larger clone lies one nucleotide away.

Separate from the approximately 690-subject first cohort, the validation cohort of roughly 120 subjects was the group to which the donors belonged. The V and J segments used are TRBV6-6 and TRBJ1-1, with the D gene not clear enough to name. The source material was PBMCs. The TCR sequence derives from a woman aged 18-35 years in good health and CMV-seropositive. Here the CDR3 is given as CASSYSSREAFF. The DNA is as follows: TGTGCCAGCAGTTACTCGAGTCGGGAAGCTTTCTTT.